Ten or more counts support the clone carrying this T cell receptor beta chain. The sample originates from a study of neurological immune-mediated disorders. The CDR3 is made up of 12 amino acids. The V and J ends lost 6 bases and 4 bases, in that order; junction bases with no gene match: 0. CDR1 is LGHDT, CDR2 YNNKEL, per germline (reference sequence). As for the cDNA, it was generated by 5'RACE with 10-nucleotide random UMIs. From the 5' RACE reads, TCRdb called clonotypes with MiXCR, one entry per CDR3 protein. The repertoire consists of roughly 75,000 distinct CDR3 sequences, with just over 2.5% occurring once and the leading ten covering 1.1%. Preparation of the unsorted libraries drew on 2 million PBMCs stored at -80 C.

The chain links TRBV3-1 to TRBJ2-5, with TRBD1 identical over 9 bases. The sample consisted of PBMCs. The receptor was derived from a woman in her twenties or thirties with multiple sclerosis. The CDR3 DNA follows: TGTGCCAGCAGGGACAGGGGAGAGACCCAGTACTTC. It yields the protein CASRDRGETQYF.